Detailed here is one T cell receptor beta chain. The target antigen is unknown. The treatment is: approximately 11-day PBMC culture with coronavirus spike peptide pools or control peptides (ViraFEST assay). These data are taken from a study of vaccination and CD4 T cells after COVID-19. Trimming cost V 4 bases and J 12 bases; bases outside gene matches: 17. The germline gives CDR1 SGHTA, CDR2 FQGNSA. This CDR3 is 17 amino acids long. Sequencing of cultured CD4+ T cell DNA used the Oncomine TCR Beta short-read assay. Each CDR3 protein gets one entry after TCRdb re-called the PCR reads with MiXCR. The sample consists of 10,000 to 15,000 distinct CDR3 sequences, 74% of them appearing once.

The chain carries TRBV7-2 and TRBJ2-1; 11 positions agree with TRBD2. The receptor comes from a human donor who had recovered from COVID-19. Specimen: CD4+ T cells from blood, cultured in vitro. In DNA form, the CDR3 reads TGTGCCAGCAGCTCAGGGGGACTAGCGGCTCGTCAGGGGGGGCAGTTCTTC. It encodes CASSSGGLAARQGGQFF.